The 29 T cell receptor beta chains below come from one sample, sequenced in a study of T cell responses to AZD1222 COVID-19 vaccine. Method: immunoSEQ multiplex PCR; TCRdb's copy keeps in-frame clones and lacks some. The sample yields some 150,000 clones, 90% to 95% seen once. The source was peripheral blood, collected on day 0 of AZD1222 vaccination. Receptors were obtained from an adult in good health.

This chain joins TRBV29-1 and TRBJ1-1; D gene uncertain. Trimming pared 5 bases from V and 0 bases from J, leaving 10 bases between. The CDR3 sequence is 13 residues long. The germline V gene has CDR1 SQVTM and CDR2 ANQGSEA. The CDR3 protein is CSVSTAMNTEAFF. The CDR3 nucleotides read TGCAGCGTTTCCACAGCTATGAACACTGAAGCTTTCTTT.

This clone was seen just once. The chain links TRBV7-2 to TRBJ2-7; 7 bases are shared with TRBD1. This CDR3 is built from 15 residues. CDR1 is SGHTA, CDR2 FQGNSA, per germline. J lost 2 bases, V lost 4 bases, and 8 bases had no gene match. The DNA for the CDR3 is TGTGCCAGCAGCTCTAGTACAGGGGCGGCCTACGAGCAGTACTTC. Translation: CASSSSTGAAYEQYF.

In its sample, this clone was seen once. J is TRBJ1-2 and V is TRBV19; perhaps TRBD1 as D (6 bases). V was shortened by 2 bases and J by 4 bases, with 23 bases between the two germline ends. Germline V CDR1 and CDR2: LNHDA, SQIVND (reference sequence). This CDR3 contains 18 residues. CDR3 in DNA: TGTGCCAGTAGTATACGAAGCCTCGGACAGCCCTCGACCTATGGCTACACCTTC. It codes for CASSIRSLGQPSTYGYTF.

The rearrangement joins TRBV4-3 to TRBJ2-1; D remains ambiguous. Per germline, CDR1 LGHNA and CDR2 YSLEER. Trimming left V 4 bases short and J 6 bases short, with 7 bases between. The CDR3 sequence is 12 residues long. Written as DNA, the CDR3 is TGCGCCAGCAGCCTCGTCTCCAATGAGCAGTTCTTC. This encodes CASSLVSNEQFF.

The V call is TRBV14, the J call TRBJ1-2; weak D call: TRBD1 (5 bases). The CDR3 is made up of 13 amino acids. Looked up from germline, CDR1 is SGHDN and CDR2 is FVKESK. The V gene lost 4 bases and the J gene lost 8 bases, with 14 bases spanning the gap. The CDR3 protein is CASSRGSSGGYTF. The CDR3 region has the DNA TGTGCCAGCAGCCGGGGGAGCTCTGGAGGCTACACCTTC.

The rearrangement links TRBV9 to TRBJ1-2; 8 bases are a match to TRBD1. Germline V gives CDR1 SGDLS, CDR2 YYNGEE. The CDR3 contains 16 residues. V lost 0 bases and J lost 3; bases outside the gene matches: 7. CDR3 DNA sequence: TGTGCCAGCAGCGTAGAACCACAGGGGGTAGACTATGGCTACACCTTC. This gives the protein CASSVEPQGVDYGYTF.

The gene calls are TRBV5-1 and TRBJ1-2; D is uncertain. Deletions cut 4 bases from V and 2 bases from J, with 6 bases between. Germline CDR1 is SGHRS and CDR2 is YFSETQ. The CDR3 length is 12 residues. CDR3 bases: TGCGCCAGCAGCGACAACAACTATGGCTACACCTTC. Its translation: CASSDNNYGYTF.

V is TRBV5-1 and J is TRBJ2-1, with 10 bases matching TRBD2. With V trimmed by 5 bases and J by 4 bases, 9 bases remained unmatched. Germline-derived CDR1 and CDR2 are SGHRS and YFSETQ. This CDR3 is 16 amino acids long. The CDR3 nucleotides read TGCGCCAGCAGTAGTTCAGCGGGGGGGTTATACAATGAGCAGTTCTTC. This codes for CASSSSAGGLYNEQFF.

The chain has TRBV5-1 and TRBJ1-2, with TRBD1 matching 11 bases. The CDR3 extends over 15 amino acids. Trimming cost V 7 bases and J 7 bases; bases outside gene matches: 12. Germline V gives CDR1 SGHRS, CDR2 YFSETQ. This CDR3 reads CASRPGGQGESGYTF. In DNA, the CDR3 is TGCGCCAGCCGCCCCGGGGGACAGGGGGAATCTGGCTACACCTTC.

The chain recombines TRBV5-1 with TRBJ1-3; 10 bases map to TRBD1. The V gene end was trimmed by 0 bases and the J gene end by 4 bases; junction bases not matched to a gene: 1. Germline lookup yields CDR1 SGHRS and CDR2 YFSETQ. This CDR3 is built from 15 residues. As DNA, the CDR3 is TGCGCCAGCAGCTTGGAGGGACAGGGGGGAAACACCATATATTTT. As protein: CASSLEGQGGNTIYF.

The CDR3 protein is CASSQGGTGAYNEQFF. CDR3 in DNA: TGCGCCAGCAGCCAAGGAGGAACGGGGGCCTACAATGAGCAGTTCTTC. V and J are TRBV4-3 and TRBJ2-1, with D tentatively TRBD2 (6 bases). Germline CDR1 is LGHNA and CDR2 is YSLEER. The CDR3 covers 16 residues. V gave up 1 base and J gave up 2 bases, with 12 bases separating them.

The chain carries TRBV4-1 and TRBJ2-4; TRBD1 matches at 7 bases. The germline gives CDR1 MGHRA, CDR2 YSYEKL. V was pared by 1 base and J by 8 bases, with 8 bases of the junction left unmatched. The CDR3 runs to 15 residues. CDR3 loop: CASSQGPTGYDIQYF. As DNA, the CDR3 is TGCGCCAGCAGCCAAGGCCCGACAGGGTATGACATTCAGTACTTC.

This chain links TRBV5-4 with TRBJ1-2; tentatively, D is TRBD1 (5 bases). V lost 4 bases, J lost 2 bases, and 15 bases lay in between. Germline V gene lookup returns CDR1 SGHNT and CDR2 YYREEE (reference sequence). The CDR3 runs to 15 residues. The CDR3 loop is CASSPAGEGNYGYTF. Here the CDR3 DNA reads TGTGCCAGCAGCCCGGCGGGGGAGGGAAACTATGGCTACACCTTC.

The genes are TRBV9 and TRBJ2-7, with D perhaps TRBD1 or TRBD2 (5 bases each). Trimming cost V 4 bases and J 0 bases, with 14 bases left between them. The CDR3 sequence is 15 residues long. CDR1 and CDR2 (germline): SGDLS, YYNGEE. CDR3 sequence (DNA): TGTGCCAGCAGCCAGGGACGCATTAGCTCCTACGAGCAGTACTTC. Translation gives CASSQGRISSYEQYF.

The rearrangement links TRBV5-1 to TRBJ1-2, with TRBD1 as a possible D gene (6 bases). CDR1 and CDR2 (germline): SGHRS, YFSETQ. There are 17 residues in the CDR3. Trimming took off 5 bases at V and 2 bases at J, with 22 bases between the two ends. The CDR3 protein is CASSISGAGMSNYGYTF. CDR3 DNA sequence: TGCGCCAGCAGTATCTCGGGGGCCGGGATGTCGAACTATGGCTACACCTTC.

The chain recombines TRBV11-2 with TRBJ1-2; 8 bases are shared with TRBD1. Germline lookup yields CDR1 SGHAT and CDR2 FQNNGV. CDR3 length equals 19 residues. V gave up 0 bases and J gave up 2 bases; unmatched junction bases: 14. The DNA for the CDR3 is TGTGCCAGCAGCTTAGAGTCGCATAGGGGACAGGCCCAGAACTATGGCTACACCTTC. Its translation: CASSLESHRGQAQNYGYTF.

The rearrangement joins TRBV7-2 to TRBJ1-3; tentatively, D is TRBD1 (5 bases). Between the trimmed V and J ends, which lost 2 bases and 4 bases, there was a span of 15 bases. The V gene's germline CDR1 is SGHTA and CDR2 FQGNSA. The CDR3 is made up of 16 amino acids. The DNA of the CDR3 is TGTGCCAGCAGCTTACAGGGCCTAGGGTCCGGAAACACCATATATTTT. It encodes CASSLQGLGSGNTIYF. Complete variable domain (other parts from reference TRBV7-2 and TRBJ1-3): GAGVSQSPSNKVTEKGKDVELRCDPISGHTALYWYRQSLGQGLEFLIYFQGNSAPDKSGLPSDRFSAERTGGSVSTLTIQRTQQEDSAVYLCASSLQGLGSGNTIYFGEGSWLTVV.

The gene calls are TRBV7-3 and TRBJ2-3, with unresolved D. CDR3 length: 16 residues. The germline V gene has CDR1 SGHTA and CDR2 FQGTGA. The V and J ends lost 5 bases and 0 bases respectively, with 15 bases between them. The CDR3, as DNA: TGTGCCAGCAGCCCAGGTTTGAGGTCTAGCACAGATACGCAGTATTTT. Its translation: CASSPGLRSSTDTQYF. Full variable domain (remainder filled in from reference TRBV7-3 and TRBJ2-3): GAGVSQTPSNKVTEKGKYVELRCDPISGHTALYWYRQSLGQGPEFLIYFQGTGAADDSGLPNDRFFAVRPEGSVSTLKIQRTERGDSAVYLCASSPGLRSSTDTQYFGPGTRLTVL.

The rearrangement uses TRBV4-3 and TRBJ1-5; D may be TRBD1 (5 bases). V lost 0 bases, J lost 2 bases, and 11 bases lay in between. Germline-derived CDR1 and CDR2 are LGHNA and YSLEER. The CDR3 covers 16 residues. DNA for the CDR3: TGCGCCAGCAGCCAAGATTGGGCAGGGCGCAATCAGCCCCAGCATTTT. It is translated as CASSQDWAGRNQPQHF.

A single count supports this clone. This sequence joins TRBV18 and TRBJ1-1; D ambiguous. In germline, CDR1 is KGHSH, CDR2 LQKENI. V shed 1 base and J shed 1 base, with 7 bases lying between them. The length of the CDR3 is 14 residues. CDR3 in amino acids: CASSPQGTNTEAFF. The CDR3 nucleotides read TGTGCCAGCTCACCACAGGGAACGAACACTGAAGCTTTCTTT.

V usage is TRBV24-1 and J usage is TRBJ2-3; either TRBD1 or TRBD2 may fit D (5 bases each). The germline CDR1 and CDR2 sequences are KGHDR and SFDVKD. V dropped 2 bases and J dropped 0 bases, with 23 bases sitting between them. CDR3 size: 20 residues. This chain's CDR3 is CATSDSPGTRRSTSTDTQYF. CDR3 DNA sequence: TGTGCCACCAGTGATTCGCCTGGGACCCGCCGCAGTACTAGCACAGATACGCAGTATTTT.

The J gene is TRBJ1-3, the V gene TRBV7-2; D may be TRBD1 (5 bases). The CDR3 contains 16 residues. V was trimmed by 2 bases and J by 2 bases, leaving 13 bases between them. Germline V CDR1 and CDR2: SGHTA, FQGNSA. CDR3 DNA: TGTGCCAGCAGCTTACAGGGAATCAAGGCTGGAAACACCATATATTTT. It is translated as CASSLQGIKAGNTIYF.

The chain combines TRBV9 with TRBJ2-3; D is tentatively TRBD1 or TRBD2 (5 bases each). Trimming left V 4 bases short and J 2 bases short, with 14 bases between. This CDR3 has 15 residues. Germline CDR1 SGDLS, CDR2 YYNGEE. This chain's CDR3 is CASSPPPGLTDTQYF. In DNA, the CDR3 is TGTGCCAGCAGCCCCCCCCCGGGGCTCACAGATACGCAGTATTTT.

This sequence joins TRBV15 and TRBJ1-5; the D is unclear. Germline lookup yields CDR1 LNHNV and CDR2 YYDKDF (reference sequence). With 8 bases removed from V and 4 bases from J, the gap between germline ends came to 12 bases. The CDR3 runs to 13 residues. In DNA form, the CDR3 reads TGTGCCACCTCAAGTAAAGGAAATCAGCCCCAGCATTTT. Its protein product is CATSSKGNQPQHF. The variable domain in full, with the rest retrieved from reference TRBV15 and TRBJ1-5, is DAMVIQNPRYQVTQFGKPVTLSCSQTLNHNVMYWYQQKSSQAPKLLFHYYDKDFNNEADTPDNFQSRRPNTSFCFLDIRSPGLGDTAMYLCATSSKGNQPQHFGDGTRLSIL.

The gene calls are TRBV7-8 and TRBJ2-1, with 13 nucleotides matching TRBD2. J lost 9 bases, V lost 5 bases, and 7 bases had no gene match. Germline assignment: CDR1 SGHVS and CDR2 FQNEAQ. CDR3 size: 15 residues. This chain's CDR3 is CASSQGLAGRGEQFF. CDR3 nucleotide sequence: TGTGCCAGCAGCCAGGGACTAGCGGGGAGGGGTGAGCAGTTCTTC.

This chain links TRBV9 with TRBJ1-2; D is ambiguous. The CDR3 contains 16 residues. Germline V gives CDR1 SGDLS, CDR2 YYNGEE. Trimming shortened V by 0 bases and J by 0 bases, and 12 bases separated the two germline ends. This CDR3 is CASSVELAPTNYGYTF. The DNA of the CDR3 is TGTGCCAGCAGCGTAGAGTTGGCCCCGACTAACTATGGCTACACCTTC.

V and J are TRBV6-4 and TRBJ2-7; D gene unclear. The V end lost 4 bases, the J end lost 3 bases, and 7 bases lay between the germline ends. The CDR3 is 12 residues long. Germline V gene lookup returns CDR1 MRHNA and CDR2 SNTAGT. CDR3 nucleotide sequence: TGTGCCAGCAGTGTCAACAGCTACGAGCAGTACTTC. This translates into CASSVNSYEQYF.

This clone is a singleton in its sample. The chain has TRBV5-1 and TRBJ2-1, with 7 bases aligning to TRBD2. This CDR3 has 13 amino acids. Losses at the gene ends were 5 bases for V and 5 bases for J; bases not matched to a gene: 4. Germline assignment: CDR1 SGHRS and CDR2 YFSETQ. CDR3 sequence: CASRYSGNNEQFF. The CDR3 bases are TGCGCCAGCAGGTACAGCGGGAACAATGAGCAGTTCTTC.

This sequence joins TRBV19 and TRBJ1-2; no clear D gene. The germline gives CDR1 LNHDA, CDR2 SQIVND (reference sequence). The CDR3 is 13 residues long. V shed 3 bases and J shed 9 bases, with 14 bases lying between them. CDR3 in DNA: TGTGCCAGTAGTATCGGGTCGTCATCGCGCTACACCTTC. The encoded protein is CASSIGSSSRYTF.